The entry below describes one T cell receptor beta chain. Its antigen is undetermined. These data belong to a study of T cell responses to AZD1222 COVID-19 vaccine. Study-wide results and limits: Repertoires were sampled only after the peak T cell response. Receipt of two AZD1222 doses was followed by a rise in Spike-specific TCR breadth and depth.

Measured with immunoSEQ multiplex PCR; TCRdb has only the in-frame clones, and not every one. The sample carries around 99,000 clones, 70% to 90% recorded once. The V end lost 4 bases, the J end lost 3 bases, and 13 bases lay between the germline ends. The CDR3 totals 13 residues. Germline V CDR1 and CDR2: GTSNPN, SVGIG (reference sequence). The chain combines TRBV30 with TRBJ2-7; D remains ambiguous. Material: peripheral blood, obtained 28 days after the second AZD1222 dose. This TCR was recovered from an adult who received the AZD1222 COVID-19 vaccine. CDR3 sequence: CAWNFGPDYEQYF. DNA of the CDR3: TGTGCCTGGAATTTCGGGCCGGACTACGAGCAGTACTTC.